This entry is about one T cell receptor beta chain. Its cognate antigen is unknown. PCR used 60 Vbeta primers and 13 Jbeta primers. Profiled with immunoSEQ multiplex PCR; TCRdb holds only in-frame clones, not every one. The sample comprises roughly 150,000 clones, just under 80% of which are singletons, and about 4.3% rests with the top ten. Despite likely unrecorded immune exposures, the donors were nominally healthy at the time of sampling. This record belongs to a study of cytomegalovirus exposure and HLA in healthy donors. Study results and caveats: Productive status was seen about 90% or about 30% of the time for most TCR beta V segments in an earlier analysis.

CDR3 length: 11 amino acids. V was pared by 3 bases and J by 9 bases, with 10 bases between. In germline, CDR1 is SGDLS, CDR2 YYNGEE. This clonotype was sampled from a man younger than 40 in good health. The sequencing sample was made of PBMCs. The J gene is TRBJ2-7, the V gene TRBV9; perhaps TRBD1 as D (6 bases). The DNA of the CDR3 is TGTGCCAGCAGCGACGACAGGCGGCAGTACTTC. It specifies CASSDDRRQYF. Full variable domain (missing parts from reference TRBV9 and TRBJ2-7): DSGVTQTPKHLITATGQRVTLRCSPRSGDLSVYWYQQSLDQGLQFLIQYYNGEERAKGNILERFSAQQFPDLHSELNLSSLELGDSALYFCASSDDRRQYFGPGTRLTVT.